The 23 T cell receptor beta chains below were found in one sample sequenced in a study of blood T cells in healthy people across ages. PCR was performed a second time for about 6 to 12 cycles using a sample-barcoded 5' primer and a J-beta primer mix. TCRdb redid the calling of the 5' RACE reads with MiXCR, one entry per CDR3 protein. The sample gives roughly 700,000 distinct CDR3 sequences, around 48% of which show up once; 30% to 40% is in the top ten. Sequencing input: blood. The receptors derive from an older woman in good health.

The chain is built from TRBV20-1 and TRBJ1-2; perhaps TRBD1 as D (5 bases). The ends were cut back, 6 bases at V and 8 bases at J, with 25 bases in the middle. The CDR3 sequence is 15 residues long. The germline CDR1 and CDR2 sequences are DFQATT and SNEGSKA (reference sequence). The CDR3 DNA sequence: TGCAGTGCGGGGGTACCTGGGACTCACAATGGGGGCTACACCTTC. The encoded protein is CSAGVPGTHNGGYTF.

Turning to this clonotype: Sequence at one end of the junction differs from germline and may be a read error. The gene calls are TRBV20-1 and TRBJ2-3; D gene unclear. Germline V lookup: CDR1 DFQATT, CDR2 SNEGSKA (reference sequence). CDR3 size: 15 residues. For the CDR3, the DNA is TGCAGTGCTAGAGATTCTAGGTCAAACGCAGATACGCTGTATTTT. Protein sequence: CSARDSRSNADTLYF.

V gene TRBV12-3 or TRBV12-4 combines with J gene TRBJ2-7; D call uncertain. The CDR3 has 14 residues. Between the trimmed V and J ends, which lost 3 bases and 2 bases, there was a span of 11 bases. CDR3 loop: CASSFSGVAYEQYF. CDR3 in DNA: TGTGCCAGCAGTTTTTCTGGGGTAGCCTACGAGCAGTACTTC.

The chain recombines TRBV20-1 with TRBJ1-1; D call uncertain. Germline V lookup: CDR1 DFQATT, CDR2 SNEGSKA (reference sequence). The length of the CDR3 is 15 residues. Trimming took 7 bases from V and 4 from J, leaving 22 bases between them. CDR3 residues: CSVPEGWQLGTEAFF. CDR3 DNA sequence: TGCAGTGTCCCTGAGGGTTGGCAGTTGGGCACTGAAGCTTTCTTT.

V gene TRBV28 combines with J gene TRBJ2-7, with TRBD1 identical over 7 bases. Germline V CDR1 and CDR2: MDHEN, SYDVKM. The J segment lost 3 bases and the V segment lost 8 bases, leaving 7 bases of the junction unmatched. CDR3 length equals 13 residues. The CDR3 sequence: CASRVTGIYEQYF. In DNA form, the CDR3 reads TGTGCCAGCCGGGTGACAGGGATCTACGAGCAGTACTTC. Using reference TRBV28 and TRBJ2-7 for the parts outside the CDR3, the full variable domain is DVKVTQSSRYLVKRTGEKVFLECVQDMDHENMFWYRQDPGLGLRLIYFSYDVKMKEKGDIPEGYSVSREKKERFSLILESASTNQTSMYLCASRVTGIYEQYFGPGTRLTVT.

V and J are TRBV6-1 and TRBJ1-1; D gene ambiguous. Between the trimmed V and J ends, which lost 7 bases and 0 bases, there was a span of 21 bases. Germline CDR1 is MNHNS and CDR2 is SASEGT. The CDR3 totals 17 residues. The CDR3 coding sequence is TGTGCCAGCACCAAATTGGGTGGAACTTCCTTGAACACTGAAGCTTTCTTT. It encodes CASTKLGGTSLNTEAFF.

The gene calls are TRBV20-1 and TRBJ2-5, with TRBD2 matching over 11 bases. After removal of 6 bases from V and 2 bases from J, the junction contained 8 bases not matched to a gene. CDR3 length: 15 amino acids. CDR1 and CDR2 from the germline V gene are DFQATT and SNEGSKA (reference sequence). The CDR3 reads CSAPTSGSTQETQYF. The CDR3, as DNA: TGCAGTGCCCCCACTAGCGGGAGTACGCAAGAGACCCAGTACTTC.

This clonotype was counted only a few times. A read error may explain this, as a much larger clone is one base away. The chain links TRBV27 to TRBJ2-7; perhaps D is TRBD1 or TRBD2 (5 bases each). Germline values: CDR1 MNHEY, CDR2 SMNVEV (reference sequence). V was trimmed by 4 bases and J by 4 bases, leaving 11 bases between them. This CDR3 has 13 amino acids. CDR3 sequence (DNA): TGTGCCAGCAGTTGCAGGGACCCATACGAGCAGTACTTC. It is translated as CASSCRDPYEQYF.

The chain has TRBV7-9 and TRBJ1-1; D not certain. CDR1 is SEHNR, CDR2 FQNEAQ, per germline (reference sequence). The CDR3 spans 14 residues. The V end was cut by 3 bases, the J end by 6 bases, with 14 bases between. This CDR3 reads CASSLGLRSPEAFF. The CDR3 DNA reads as TGTGCCAGCAGCTTGGGCTTACGCAGCCCTGAAGCTTTCTTT.

The chain carries TRBV7-2 and TRBJ2-3, with 7 bases identical to TRBD2. The CDR3 length is 16 residues. V lost 5 bases, J lost 3 bases, and 11 bases stayed unmatched. Germline values: CDR1 SGHTA, CDR2 FQGNSA. The DNA of the CDR3 is TGTGCCAGCAGCCTTATAGGGACTACGAGAACAGATACGCAGTATTTT. Amino acid sequence: CASSLIGTTRTDTQYF.

As concerns this clonotype: One end of the junction does not line up with germline, which may come from a read error. This chain links TRBV20-1 with TRBJ1-6, with 7 positions matching TRBD1. CDR3 size: 16 residues. Germline V CDR1 and CDR2: DFQATT, SNEGSKA (reference sequence). The CDR3 loop is CSASSLRDSYNSPPHF. CDR3 nucleotides: TGCAGTGCTTCAAGCCTAAGGGACAGTTATAATTCACCCCCCCACTTT.

The J gene is TRBJ1-5, the V gene TRBV7-8; D possibly corresponds to TRBD1 (5 bases). Germline assignment: CDR1 SGHVS and CDR2 FQNEAQ. V was shortened by 0 bases and J by 0 bases, with 18 bases between the two germline ends. CDR3 length: 19 residues. Written as DNA, the CDR3 is TGTGCCAGCAGCTTAGCGTTCGGGACCGATGATTATAGCAATCAGCCCCAGCATTTT. As protein: CASSLAFGTDDYSNQPQHF. Together with reference TRBV7-8 and TRBJ1-5, the CDR3 gives the full variable domain: GAGVSQSPRYKVAKRGQDVALRCDPISGHVSLFWYQQALGQGPEFLTYFQNEAQLDKSGLPSDRFFAERPEGSVSTLKIQRTQQEDSAVYLCASSLAFGTDDYSNQPQHFGDGTRLSIL.

The chain recombines TRBV29-1 with TRBJ2-1, with unresolved D. Germline V gene sequence: CDR1 SQVTM, CDR2 ANQGSEA. The CDR3 covers 13 residues. V was clipped by 7 bases and J by 0 bases, with 10 bases between them. CDR3 in amino acids: CSGRMGSYNEQFF. The CDR3 DNA follows: TGCAGCGGCCGGATGGGCTCCTACAATGAGCAGTTCTTC.

The chain carries TRBV5-1 and TRBJ2-7, with TRBD1 as a possible D gene (6 bases). The germline gives CDR1 SGHRS, CDR2 YFSETQ. This CDR3 region has 15 residues. V was clipped by 2 bases and J by 3 bases, with 15 bases between them. The CDR3 bases are TGCGCCAGCAGCTTAAACGGGCAGGGGAACTACGAGCAGTACTTC. As protein: CASSLNGQGNYEQYF.

The rearrangement uses TRBV20-1 and TRBJ2-5; 7 nucleotides line up with TRBD2. This CDR3 has 14 residues. V shed 5 bases and J 4 bases; nucleotides not matched to a gene: 10. Germline V gene data show CDR1 as DFQATT and CDR2 as SNEGSKA (reference sequence). This chain's CDR3 is CSAPRFGRSETQYF. CDR3 coding DNA: TGCAGTGCTCCGAGGTTCGGGAGGTCAGAGACCCAGTACTTC.

The rearrangement uses TRBV20-1 and TRBJ2-1; D might be TRBD2 (6 bases). Trimming left V 6 bases short and J 7 bases short, with 16 bases between. Germline lookup yields CDR1 DFQATT and CDR2 SNEGSKA (reference sequence). The CDR3 spans 13 residues. This CDR3 is CSALDGGGNEQFF. The DNA of the CDR3 is TGCAGTGCCCTCGACGGTGGGGGGAATGAGCAGTTCTTC.

The chain has TRBV27 and TRBJ1-2; D possibly corresponds to TRBD1 (5 bases). CDR3 length equals 14 residues. V lost 3 bases and J 6 bases, leaving 14 bases between the germline ends. Germline values: CDR1 MNHEY, CDR2 SMNVEV (reference sequence). CDR3 nucleotides: TGTGCCAGCAGTTTTTCGCCAGGGACCGATGGCTACACCTTC. This gives the protein CASSFSPGTDGYTF.

This sequence joins TRBV5-4 and TRBJ2-5, with D hard to call. The J call may be mistaken, given a closer DNA end match to TRBJ2-7. The length of the CDR3 is 12 residues. From germline, CDR1 is SGHNT and CDR2 YYREEE (reference sequence). CDR3 nucleotide sequence: TGTGCCAGCAGCTTTTCAGGTTCCGAGCAGTACTTC. Translating gives CASSFSGSEQYF.

The chain combines TRBV14 with TRBJ1-1; 8 positions match TRBD1. Germline values: CDR1 SGHDN, CDR2 FVKESK. CDR3 length equals 16 residues. V gave up 2 bases and J gave up 6 bases; unmatched junction bases: 11. CDR3 coding DNA: TGTGCCAGCAGCCAATTCACCGGGACAGGCGGCGCTGAAGCTTTCTTT. Protein: CASSQFTGTGGAEAFF.

V gene TRBV29-1 combines with J gene TRBJ1-2; D is possibly TRBD1 (5 bases). This CDR3 is 14 amino acids long. The germline V gene encodes CDR1 SQVTM and CDR2 ANQGSEA. V was trimmed by 2 bases and J by 8 bases, leaving 18 bases between them. DNA for the CDR3: TGCAGCGTTGAAATGGACGGCGGGACTTGGGGCTACACCTTC. Protein product: CSVEMDGGTWGYTF. The full variable domain, with the rest looked up from reference TRBV29-1 and TRBJ1-2, is SAVISQKPSRDICQRGTSLTIQCQVDSQVTMMFWYRQQPGQSLTLIATANQGSEATYESGFVIDKFPISRPNLTFSTLTVSNMSPEDSSIYLCSVEMDGGTWGYTFGSGTRLTVV.

V and J are TRBV7-9 and TRBJ2-1; the D gene is possibly TRBD2 (5 bases). Germline loops: CDR1 SEHNR, CDR2 FQNEAQ (reference sequence). V lost 1 base, J lost 1 base, and 14 bases lay in between. This CDR3 contains 17 residues. This CDR3 reads CASSLVPTSRSYNEQFF. Written as DNA, the CDR3 is TGTGCCAGCAGCTTAGTCCCAACTAGTCGATCCTACAATGAGCAGTTCTTC.

J is TRBJ2-7 and V is TRBV6-6; TRBD1 matches 9 bases. Germline V gene sequence: CDR1 MNHNY, CDR2 SVGAGI (reference sequence). Trimming cost V 7 bases and J 2 bases; bases outside gene matches: 3. The CDR3 contains 13 residues. The CDR3 protein is CASTDRGAYEQYF. CDR3 sequence (DNA): TGTGCCAGCACAGACAGGGGGGCCTACGAGCAGTACTTC.

The genes are TRBV20-1 and TRBJ1-2; D is possibly TRBD1 (6 bases). The germline V and J ends were trimmed by 0 bases and 2 bases, with 13 bases remaining between them. The CDR3 runs to 15 residues. Germline CDR1 DFQATT, CDR2 SNEGSKA (reference sequence). Written as DNA, the CDR3 is TGCAGTGCTAGAGATCCCTACAGGGAGAACTATGGCTACACCTTC. This codes for CSARDPYRENYGYTF.